The present entry profiles one T cell receptor beta chain with its context. The data were obtained in a study of blood T cell repertoires in COVID-19. Profiled with immunoSEQ multiplex PCR; TCRdb holds only in-frame clones, not every one. The sample includes more than 95,000 clones, roughly 80% of them seen just once. Germline V gene data show CDR1 as MNHEY and CDR2 as SMNVEV (reference sequence). The junction had 15 bases not matched to a gene; V was cut back by 8 bases and J by 5 bases. This CDR3 has 17 residues. The receptor was isolated from a woman of 80 years or more with active or convalescent COVID-19. Sequenced material: peripheral blood. V and J are TRBV27 and TRBJ1-6; 7 positions match TRBD1. The CDR3 loop is CASRINLRDSHNSPLHF. In DNA form, the CDR3 reads TGTGCCAGCCGGATAAACCTCCGGGACAGTCATAATTCACCCCTCCACTTT.